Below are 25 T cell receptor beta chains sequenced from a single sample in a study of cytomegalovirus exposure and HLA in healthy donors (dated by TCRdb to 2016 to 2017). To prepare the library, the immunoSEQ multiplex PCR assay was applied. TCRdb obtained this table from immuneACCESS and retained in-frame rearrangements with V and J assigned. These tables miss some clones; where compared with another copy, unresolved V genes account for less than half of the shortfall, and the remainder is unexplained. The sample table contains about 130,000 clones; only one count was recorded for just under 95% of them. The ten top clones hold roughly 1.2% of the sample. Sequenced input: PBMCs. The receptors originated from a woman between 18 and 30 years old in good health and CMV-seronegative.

DNA for the CDR3: TGTGCCAGCAGTGATCAAACCGGGGAGCTGTTTTTT. It yields the protein CASSDQTGELFF. The chain uses TRBV6-4 and TRBJ2-2; no definite D call. Looked up from germline, CDR1 is MRHNA and CDR2 is SNTAGT. The CDR3 loop spans 12 amino acids. The V and J ends lost 3 bases and 5 bases respectively, with 4 bases between them.

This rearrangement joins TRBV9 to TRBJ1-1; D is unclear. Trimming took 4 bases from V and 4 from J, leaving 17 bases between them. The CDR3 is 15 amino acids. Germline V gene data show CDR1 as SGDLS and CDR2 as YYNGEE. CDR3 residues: CASSPPGREFTEAFF. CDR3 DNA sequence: TGTGCCAGCAGCCCTCCCGGGAGGGAATTCACTGAAGCTTTCTTT.

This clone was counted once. The CDR3 protein is CASSYYDRVAAEDTQYF. The CDR3 nucleotides read TGTGCCAGCAGCTATTATGACAGGGTGGCGGCGGAAGATACGCAGTATTTT. The rearrangement uses TRBV5-4 and TRBJ2-3; TRBD1 agrees at 7 bases. Unmatched junction bases numbered 15, after V lost 3 bases and J lost 5 bases. The V gene's germline CDR1 is SGHNT and CDR2 YYREEE (reference sequence). The CDR3 length is 17 residues.

The CDR3: CASNPDLRDGYTF. CDR3 bases: TGTGCCAGCAACCCGGACCTGCGGGATGGCTACACCTTC. The chain combines TRBV6-1 with TRBJ1-2; D is ambiguous. There are 13 residues in the CDR3. Trimming removed 7 bases at V and 6 bases at J, with 15 bases between. Germline lookup yields CDR1 MNHNS and CDR2 SASEGT.

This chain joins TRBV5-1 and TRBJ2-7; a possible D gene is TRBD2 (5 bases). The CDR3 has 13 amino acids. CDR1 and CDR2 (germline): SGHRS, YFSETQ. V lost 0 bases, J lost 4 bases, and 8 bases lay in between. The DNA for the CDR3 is TGCGCCAGCAGCTTGGGGTCGGGGTACGAGCAGTACTTC. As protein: CASSLGSGYEQYF.

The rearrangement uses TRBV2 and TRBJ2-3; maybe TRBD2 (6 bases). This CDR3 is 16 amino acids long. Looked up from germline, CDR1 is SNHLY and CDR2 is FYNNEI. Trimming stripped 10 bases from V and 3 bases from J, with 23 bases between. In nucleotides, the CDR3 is TGTGCCACCGAATCGGGTGGAGCTAGCGTGACAGATACGCAGTATTTT. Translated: CATESGGASVTDTQYF.

The DNA of the CDR3 is TGTGCCAGCAGCGGAGGGGACAGGGGGAATCAGCCCCAGCATTTT. This sequence encodes CASSGGDRGNQPQHF. The J gene is TRBJ1-5, the V gene TRBV9; 11 bases line up with TRBD1. With V trimmed by 3 bases and J by 4 bases, 3 bases remained unmatched. CDR1 is SGDLS, CDR2 YYNGEE, per germline. The CDR3 extends over 15 amino acids.

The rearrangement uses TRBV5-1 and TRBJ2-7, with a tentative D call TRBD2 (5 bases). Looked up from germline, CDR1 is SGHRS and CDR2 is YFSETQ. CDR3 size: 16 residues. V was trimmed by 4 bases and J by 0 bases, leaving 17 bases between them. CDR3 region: CASSPPGVASSYEQYF. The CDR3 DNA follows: TGCGCCAGCAGCCCGCCCGGGGTCGCTTCCTCCTACGAGCAGTACTTC.

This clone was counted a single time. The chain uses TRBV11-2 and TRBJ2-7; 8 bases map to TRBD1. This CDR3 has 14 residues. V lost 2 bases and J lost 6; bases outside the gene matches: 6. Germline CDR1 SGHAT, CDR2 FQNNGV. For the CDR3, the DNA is TGTGCCAGCAGCTTACAGGGGGCGCTTAGCGAGCAGTACTTC. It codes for CASSLQGALSEQYF.

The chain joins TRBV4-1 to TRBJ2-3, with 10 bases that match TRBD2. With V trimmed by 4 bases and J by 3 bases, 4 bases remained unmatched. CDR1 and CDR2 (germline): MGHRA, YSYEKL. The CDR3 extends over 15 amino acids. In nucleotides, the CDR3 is TGCGCCAGCAGCCCGACTAGCGGGCTAACAGATACGCAGTATTTT. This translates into CASSPTSGLTDTQYF.

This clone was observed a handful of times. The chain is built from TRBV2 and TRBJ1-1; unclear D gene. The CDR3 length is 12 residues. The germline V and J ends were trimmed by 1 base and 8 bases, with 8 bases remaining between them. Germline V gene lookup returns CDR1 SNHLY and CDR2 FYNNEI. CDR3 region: CASSEDSREAFF. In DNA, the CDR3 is TGTGCCAGCAGTGAAGACAGCCGAGAAGCTTTCTTT. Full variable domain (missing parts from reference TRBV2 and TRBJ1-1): EPEVTQTPSHQVTQMGQEVILRCVPISNHLYFYWYRQILGQKVEFLVSFYNNEISEKSEIFDDQFSVERPDGSNFTLKIRSTKLEDSAMYFCASSEDSREAFFGQGTRLTVV.

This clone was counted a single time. This CDR3 is CASSKTTGGRTEAFF. CDR3 nucleotide sequence: TGTGCCAGCAGCAAAACGACAGGGGGAAGAACTGAAGCTTTCTTT. V and J are TRBV7-6 and TRBJ1-1, with 9 bases aligning to TRBD1. The CDR3 contains 15 residues. Germline CDR1 is SGHVS and CDR2 is FNYEAQ. Unmatched junction bases numbered 9, after V lost 5 bases and J lost 5 bases.

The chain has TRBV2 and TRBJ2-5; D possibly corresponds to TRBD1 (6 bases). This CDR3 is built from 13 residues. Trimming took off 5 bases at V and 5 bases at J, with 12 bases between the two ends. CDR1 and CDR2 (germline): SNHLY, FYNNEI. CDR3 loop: CASSSLQGETQYF. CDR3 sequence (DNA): TGTGCCAGCAGTTCCTTACAGGGCGAGACCCAGTACTTC.

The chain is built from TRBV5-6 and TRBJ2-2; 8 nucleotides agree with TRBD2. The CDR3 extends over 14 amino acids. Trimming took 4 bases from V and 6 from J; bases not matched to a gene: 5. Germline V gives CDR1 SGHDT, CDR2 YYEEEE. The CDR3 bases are TGTGCCAGCAGCAGGGGACTAGAAGCCGGGGAGCTGTTTTTT. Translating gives CASSRGLEAGELFF.

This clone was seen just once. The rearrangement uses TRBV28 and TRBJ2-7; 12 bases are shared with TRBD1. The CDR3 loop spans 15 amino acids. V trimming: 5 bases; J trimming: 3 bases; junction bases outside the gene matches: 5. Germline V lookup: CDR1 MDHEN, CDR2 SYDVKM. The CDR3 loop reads CASSPGTGGYYEQYF. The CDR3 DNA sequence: TGTGCCAGCAGTCCCGGGACAGGGGGCTACTACGAGCAGTACTTC.

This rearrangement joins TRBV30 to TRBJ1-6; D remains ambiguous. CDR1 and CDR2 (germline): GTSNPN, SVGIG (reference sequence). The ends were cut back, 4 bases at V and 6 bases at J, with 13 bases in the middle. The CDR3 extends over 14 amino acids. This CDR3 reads CAWNPRLPNSPLHF. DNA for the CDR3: TGTGCCTGGAACCCGCGGCTGCCTAATTCACCCCTCCACTTT.

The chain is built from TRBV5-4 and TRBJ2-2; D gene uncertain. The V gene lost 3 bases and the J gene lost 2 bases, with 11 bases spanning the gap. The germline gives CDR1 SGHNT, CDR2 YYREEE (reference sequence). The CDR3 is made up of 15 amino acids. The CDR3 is CASSSGRGNTGELFF. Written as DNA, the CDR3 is TGTGCCAGCAGCTCCGGTCGAGGTAACACCGGGGAGCTGTTTTTT. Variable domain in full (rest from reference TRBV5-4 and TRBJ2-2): ETGVTQSPTHLIKTRGQQVTLRCSSQSGHNTVSWYQQALGQGPQFIFQYYREEENGRGNFPPRFSGLQFPNYSSELNVNALELDDSALYLCASSSGRGNTGELFFGEGSRLTVL.

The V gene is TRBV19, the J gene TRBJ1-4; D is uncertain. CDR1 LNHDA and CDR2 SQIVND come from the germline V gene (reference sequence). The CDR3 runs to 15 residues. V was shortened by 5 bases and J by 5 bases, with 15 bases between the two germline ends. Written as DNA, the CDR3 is TGTGCCAGTAGTCAAATTCTAGGAGCCAATGAAAAACTGTTTTTT. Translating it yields CASSQILGANEKLFF.

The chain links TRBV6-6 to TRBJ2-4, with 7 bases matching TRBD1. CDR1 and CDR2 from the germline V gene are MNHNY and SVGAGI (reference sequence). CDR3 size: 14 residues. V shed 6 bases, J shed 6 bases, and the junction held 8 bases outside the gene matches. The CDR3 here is CASRQQGLGNIQYF. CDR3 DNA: TGTGCCAGCAGACAACAGGGGCTCGGAAACATTCAGTACTTC.

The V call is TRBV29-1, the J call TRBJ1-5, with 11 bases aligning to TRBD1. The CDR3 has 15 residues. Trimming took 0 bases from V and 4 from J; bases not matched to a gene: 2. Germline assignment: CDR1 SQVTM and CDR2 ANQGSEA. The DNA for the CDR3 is TGCAGCGTTGAAGACGGGACAGGGGGGAATCAGCCCCAGCATTTT. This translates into CSVEDGTGGNQPQHF. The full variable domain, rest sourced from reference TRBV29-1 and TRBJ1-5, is SAVISQKPSRDICQRGTSLTIQCQVDSQVTMMFWYRQQPGQSLTLIATANQGSEATYESGFVIDKFPISRPNLTFSTLTVSNMSPEDSSIYLCSVEDGTGGNQPQHFGDGTRLSIL.

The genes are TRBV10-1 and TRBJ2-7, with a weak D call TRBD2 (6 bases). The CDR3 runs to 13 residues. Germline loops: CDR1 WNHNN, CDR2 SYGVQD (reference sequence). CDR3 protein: CAWGGSFSYEQYF. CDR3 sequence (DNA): TGCGCGTGGGGAGGCTCTTTCTCCTACGAGCAGTACTTC.

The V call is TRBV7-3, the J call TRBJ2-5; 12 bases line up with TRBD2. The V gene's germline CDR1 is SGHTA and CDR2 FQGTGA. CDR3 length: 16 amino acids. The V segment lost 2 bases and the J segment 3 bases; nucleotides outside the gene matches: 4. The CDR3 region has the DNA TGTGCCAGCAGCTTATCTAGGACTAGCGGGGAAGAGACCCAGTACTTC. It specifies CASSLSRTSGEETQYF. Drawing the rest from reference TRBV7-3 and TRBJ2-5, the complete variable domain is GAGVSQTPSNKVTEKGKYVELRCDPISGHTALYWYRQSLGQGPEFLIYFQGTGAADDSGLPNDRFFAVRPEGSVSTLKIQRTERGDSAVYLCASSLSRTSGEETQYFGPGTRLLVL.

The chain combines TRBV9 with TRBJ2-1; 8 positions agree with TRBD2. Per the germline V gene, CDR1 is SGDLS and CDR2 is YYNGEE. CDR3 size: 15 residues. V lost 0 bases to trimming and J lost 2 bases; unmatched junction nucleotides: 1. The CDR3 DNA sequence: TGTGCCAGCAGCGTAGCGGGGGGGACCTACAATGAGCAGTTCTTC. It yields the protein CASSVAGGTYNEQFF.

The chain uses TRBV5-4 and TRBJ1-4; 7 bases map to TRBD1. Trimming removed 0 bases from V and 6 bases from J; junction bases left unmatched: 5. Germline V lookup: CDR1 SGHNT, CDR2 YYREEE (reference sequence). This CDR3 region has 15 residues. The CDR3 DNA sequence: TGTGCCAGCAGCTTGGCCCGGGACAGCTATGAAAAACTGTTTTTT. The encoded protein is CASSLARDSYEKLFF.

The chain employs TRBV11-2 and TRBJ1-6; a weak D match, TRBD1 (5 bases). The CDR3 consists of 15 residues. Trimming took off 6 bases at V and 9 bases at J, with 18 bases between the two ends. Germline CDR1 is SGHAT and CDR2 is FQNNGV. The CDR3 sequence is CASSNTGGYFSPLHF. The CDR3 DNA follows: TGTGCCAGCAGTAATACCGGGGGTTATTTTTCACCCCTCCACTTT.